This T cell receptor beta chain comes out of a study of blood T cell repertoires in COVID-19. CDR1 is MNHEY, CDR2 SMNVEV, per germline (reference sequence). The CDR3 spans 13 residues. V was trimmed by 2 bases and J by 4 bases, leaving 8 bases between them. TCRdb's table, derived via immunoSEQ multiplex PCR, lists solely in-frame clones and lacks some. The table has some 140,000 clones, 75% to 85% seen once. Sample: peripheral blood. This TCR came from a man older than 75 with acute or convalescent COVID-19. This rearrangement joins TRBV27 to TRBJ1-1; D perhaps matches TRBD1 (5 bases). DNA of the CDR3: TGTGCCAGCAGTTTAAGGACACCCACTGAAGCTTTCTTT. Its protein is CASSLRTPTEAFF.